These 25 T cell receptor beta chains came from one sample sequenced in a study of type 1 regulatory T cells (dated by TCRdb to 2020 to 2022). Sequenced on an Illumina MiSeq. TCRdb handled the public reads itself, with Q25 trimming in fastp and clone calling in MiXCR, and kept productive beta chains. Records with the same CDR3 protein are collapsed into one entry carrying the most frequent genes and DNA. The table for this sample lists approximately 100,000 distinct CDR3 sequences; roughly 31% of them were counted only once. The biggest ten clones account for 2% to 2.5% of the sample. Sequenced input: CD4+ T cells, either the whole sample or a sorted fraction (not recorded which). The source is a human donor in good health.

This clonotype was seen more than once but under ten times. V usage is TRBV20-1 and J usage is TRBJ2-3; D might be TRBD1 (5 bases). The ends were cut back, 4 bases at V and 6 bases at J, with 17 bases in the middle. This CDR3 spans 14 amino acids. Per germline, CDR1 DFQATT and CDR2 SNEGSKA (reference sequence). The DNA for the CDR3 is TGCAGTGCTAAGCAGGGCCTGGGCATTGATACGCAGTATTTT. This codes for CSAKQGLGIDTQYF.

The chain has TRBV20-1 and TRBJ2-7; 8 nucleotides agree with TRBD2. Trimming cost V 6 bases and J 0 bases; bases outside gene matches: 10. This CDR3 has 15 amino acids. Germline-derived CDR1 and CDR2 are DFQATT and SNEGSKA (reference sequence). The CDR3 loop is CSAEMGGRSSYEQYF. DNA of the CDR3: TGCAGTGCCGAGATGGGCGGGAGGAGCTCCTACGAGCAGTACTTC.

The chain is built from TRBV5-1 and TRBJ2-5; D call uncertain. V lost 4 bases, J lost 2 bases, and 9 bases lay in between. This CDR3 region has 13 residues. The germline V gene encodes CDR1 SGHRS and CDR2 YFSETQ. The CDR3 loop is CASSLTLQETQYF. Here the CDR3 DNA reads TGCGCCAGCAGCCTAACCTTACAAGAGACCCAGTACTTC.

This clonotype has more than one count but fewer than ten. J is TRBJ2-1 and V is TRBV20-1, with 8 bases fitting TRBD2. Germline loops: CDR1 DFQATT, CDR2 SNEGSKA (reference sequence). This CDR3 spans 16 amino acids. V shed 2 bases, J shed 4 bases, and the junction held 10 bases outside the gene matches. CDR3 protein: CSARSLASGSYNEQFF. CDR3 nucleotide sequence: TGCAGTGCTAGATCCCTCGCTAGCGGGTCATACAATGAGCAGTTCTTC.

The gene calls are TRBV6-5 and TRBJ1-1; a weak D match, TRBD1 (5 bases). V was cut by 5 bases and J by 12 bases, with 16 bases left in between. Germline CDR1 MNHEY, CDR2 SVGAGI. The CDR3 spans 12 residues. The CDR3 region has the DNA TGTGCCAGCAGTCAACAGGAGGGGAGGTCTTTCTTT. Its protein product is CASSQQEGRSFF.

This clonotype has only a few counts. V usage is TRBV5-5 and J usage is TRBJ1-5; weak D call: TRBD1 (5 bases). Trimming took 4 bases from V and 7 from J, leaving 18 bases between them. CDR3 size: 15 residues. Germline CDR1 and CDR2: SGHKS and YYEKEE (reference sequence). DNA for the CDR3: TGTGCCAGCAGCCAGGGCCCGGCCGGGGGGCAGCCCCAGCATTTT. Its translation is CASSQGPAGGQPQHF. Looking up the rest from reference TRBV5-5 and TRBJ1-5 gives the full variable domain: DAGVTQSPTHLIKTRGQQVTLRCSPISGHKSVSWYQQVLGQGPQFIFQYYEKEERGRGNFPDRFSARQFPNYSSELNVNALLLGDSALYLCASSQGPAGGQPQHFGDGTRLSIL.

A few counts support this clonotype. CDR3 nucleotides: TGTGCCAGCAGCCCCCTGAAGAAAGATATCTATGGCTACACCTTC. Its protein is CASSPLKKDIYGYTF. This chain connects TRBV11-2 to TRBJ1-2; D unresolved. The length of the CDR3 is 15 residues. CDR1 and CDR2 (germline): SGHAT, FQNNGV. Trimming pared 5 bases from V and 4 bases from J, leaving 17 bases between.

This clonotype has only a few counts. The chain couples TRBV5-5 to TRBJ2-3; D might be TRBD1 or TRBD2, each matching 5 bases. CDR3 size: 15 residues. V was cut by 3 bases and J by 8 bases, with 19 bases left in between. Germline CDR1 and CDR2: SGHKS and YYEKEE (reference sequence). This CDR3 is CASSSEGTSHSTQYF. DNA of the CDR3: TGTGCCAGCAGCTCGGAAGGGACCTCCCACTCTACGCAGTATTTT.

This chain uses TRBV11-3 with TRBJ2-7, with TRBD2 identical over 8 bases. The V gene end was trimmed by 5 bases and the J gene end by 1 base; junction bases not matched to a gene: 10. Germline values: CDR1 SGHNT, CDR2 YENEEA. The CDR3 covers 16 residues. In DNA, the CDR3 is TGTGCCAGCAGCACCGGAACGGGACTAGGTTCCTACGAGCAGTACTTC. Amino acids: CASSTGTGLGSYEQYF.

V and J are TRBV6-1 and TRBJ1-5, with D unresolved. The length of the CDR3 is 15 residues. Germline loops: CDR1 MNHNS, CDR2 SASEGT. V shed 1 base and J shed 3 bases, with 10 bases lying between them. Here the CDR3 reads CASSEVTVFNQPQHF. Written as DNA, the CDR3 is TGTGCCAGCAGTGAAGTGACCGTGTTCAATCAGCCCCAGCATTTT.

This chain connects TRBV6-2 or TRBV6-3 to TRBJ2-7, with 7 bases that match TRBD1. The CDR3 extends over 12 amino acids. Germline V CDR1 and CDR2: MNHEY, SVGEGT. Losses at the gene ends were 6 bases for V and 7 bases for J; bases not matched to a gene: 6. CDR3 in amino acids: CASSATGVEQYF. The CDR3 DNA reads TGTGCCAGCAGCGCAACAGGGGTTGAGCAGTACTTC.

This chain joins TRBV29-1 and TRBJ1-5, with a weak D call TRBD1 (5 bases). Per the germline V gene, CDR1 is SQVTM and CDR2 is ANQGSEA. The V end was cut by 3 bases, the J end by 6 bases, with 12 bases between. The CDR3 is made up of 13 amino acids. CDR3 coding DNA: TGCAGCGTTGAGAGAGGGGATGGTCAGCCCCAGCATTTT. Protein product: CSVERGDGQPQHF.

The J gene is TRBJ2-2, the V gene TRBV12-3 or TRBV12-4, with 9 bases that match TRBD2. Trimming cost V 2 bases and J 4 bases; bases outside gene matches: 2. This CDR3 is 15 amino acids long. CDR3: CASSLLLAGTGELFF. CDR3 DNA sequence: TGTGCCAGCAGTTTACTACTAGCGGGCACCGGGGAGCTGTTTTTT.

The chain couples TRBV6-1 to TRBJ1-5, with 8 bases aligning to TRBD1. Unmatched junction bases numbered 6, after V lost 5 bases and J lost 6 bases. The CDR3 contains 14 residues. Germline V gene lookup returns CDR1 MNHNS and CDR2 SASEGT. In DNA, the CDR3 is TGTGCCAGCAGTCTGCAGGGGGCAAGTCAGCCCCAGCATTTT. Residues: CASSLQGASQPQHF.

V gene TRBV15 combines with J gene TRBJ1-1; D is possibly TRBD1 (6 bases). Between the trimmed V and J ends, which lost 3 bases and 3 bases, there was a span of 23 bases. Germline V lookup: CDR1 LNHNV, CDR2 YYDKDF (reference sequence). This CDR3 is built from 18 residues. CDR3: CATSSQYGQRKGDTEAFF. The DNA for the CDR3 is TGTGCCACCAGCAGCCAGTATGGACAGCGGAAGGGGGACACTGAAGCTTTCTTT.

This clonotype has just a few counts. The genes are TRBV3-1 and TRBJ2-3; TRBD2 aligns across 8 bases. Per germline, CDR1 LGHDT and CDR2 YNNKEL (reference sequence). V lost 0 bases to trimming and J lost 9 bases; unmatched junction nucleotides: 11. This CDR3 has 16 amino acids. Here the CDR3 DNA reads TGTGCCAGCAGCCAAGATGGGTTAGCGGGACAACGGACGCAGTATTTT. Residues: CASSQDGLAGQRTQYF.

V gene TRBV6-4 combines with J gene TRBJ1-5; D gene uncertain. The ends were cut back, 4 bases at V and 5 bases at J, with 9 bases in the middle. The CDR3 has 13 amino acids. Looked up from germline, CDR1 is MRHNA and CDR2 is SNTAGT. The CDR3 DNA reads TGTGCCAGCAGTGTCCAGGAGGATCAGCCCCAGCATTTT. Encoded protein: CASSVQEDQPQHF.

The V call is TRBV28, the J call TRBJ2-5, with 7 bases identical to TRBD1. The junction had 11 bases not matched to a gene; V was cut back by 5 bases and J by 5 bases. This CDR3 comprises 15 residues. Germline values: CDR1 MDHEN, CDR2 SYDVKM. In DNA form, the CDR3 reads TGTGCCAGCAGTACCCCGGGGACAGTTGGGGAGACCCAGTACTTC. It translates to CASSTPGTVGETQYF.

This clonotype was counted a few times. The chain couples TRBV5-1 to TRBJ2-7; the D gene is possibly TRBD1 (6 bases). V dropped 2 bases and J dropped 5 bases, with 8 bases sitting between them. CDR3 length: 12 amino acids. Germline V gene sequence: CDR1 SGHRS, CDR2 YFSETQ. DNA for the CDR3: TGCGCCAGCAGCTTTACAGGGAACGAGCAGTACTTC. It is translated as CASSFTGNEQYF.

The chain joins TRBV2 to TRBJ2-3; D gene ambiguous. The CDR3 totals 15 residues. From germline, CDR1 is SNHLY and CDR2 FYNNEI. V dropped 1 base and J dropped 1 base, with 9 bases sitting between them. As DNA, the CDR3 is TGTGCCAGCAGTGAAGAGGTTAGCCGCACAGATACGCAGTATTTT. It specifies CASSEEVSRTDTQYF. Full variable domain (missing parts from reference TRBV2 and TRBJ2-3): EPEVTQTPSHQVTQMGQEVILRCVPISNHLYFYWYRQILGQKVEFLVSFYNNEISEKSEIFDDQFSVERPDGSNFTLKIRSTKLEDSAMYFCASSEEVSRTDTQYFGPGTRLTVL.

This clonotype was detected many times. This chain connects TRBV20-1 to TRBJ2-7, with 8 bases identical to TRBD2. With V trimmed by 5 bases and J by 2 bases, 11 bases remained unmatched. Germline assignment: CDR1 DFQATT and CDR2 SNEGSKA (reference sequence). The CDR3 runs 15 residues. The CDR3 DNA follows: TGCAGTGCTTTCCAGGCGGGAGGATCCCCCTACGAGCAGTACTTC. Translated, it gives CSAFQAGGSPYEQYF.

The rearrangement joins TRBV13 to TRBJ2-7, with D tentatively TRBD1 (6 bases). Germline values: CDR1 PRHDT, CDR2 FYEKMQ (reference sequence). The CDR3 covers 15 residues. V was trimmed by 5 bases and J by 2 bases, leaving 16 bases between them. The CDR3 sequence is CASSASGTWAYEQYF. The CDR3 bases are TGTGCCAGCAGCGCGTCCGGGACATGGGCCTACGAGCAGTACTTC. Full variable domain (missing parts from reference TRBV13 and TRBJ2-7): AAGVIQSPRHLIKEKRETATLKCYPIPRHDTVYWYQQGPGQDPQFLISFYEKMQSDKGSIPDRFSAQQFSDYHSELNMSSLELGDSALYFCASSASGTWAYEQYFGPGTRLTVT.

This clonotype appeared a few times. This may stem from a read error, because a much larger clone lies one nucleotide away. The CDR3 nucleotides read TGTGCCAGCAGCCGCCTAAACAGGGGGGGCACCGGGGAGCTGTTTTTT. Translated: CASSRLNRGGTGELFF. This chain uses TRBV7-2 with TRBJ2-2; possible D gene TRBD1, 8 bases. The germline V and J ends were trimmed by 5 bases and 4 bases, with 17 bases remaining between them. The V gene's germline CDR1 is SGHTA and CDR2 FQGNSA. The CDR3 consists of 16 residues.

The chain carries TRBV2 and TRBJ2-1; 14 positions match TRBD2. Germline-derived CDR1 and CDR2 are SNHLY and FYNNEI. The CDR3 is 16 residues long. The junction had 9 bases not matched to a gene; V was cut back by 7 bases and J by 7 bases. The CDR3 loop is CASTKTSGGGQNEQFF. CDR3 bases: TGTGCCAGCACTAAGACTAGCGGGGGGGGACAAAATGAGCAGTTCTTC. The full variable domain, in which reference TRBV2 and TRBJ2-1 provide the parts outside the CDR3, is EPEVTQTPSHQVTQMGQEVILRCVPISNHLYFYWYRQILGQKVEFLVSFYNNEISEKSEIFDDQFSVERPDGSNFTLKIRSTKLEDSAMYFCASTKTSGGGQNEQFFGPGTRLTVL.

This chain connects TRBV20-1 to TRBJ2-7; weak D call: TRBD2 (6 bases). The CDR3 is made up of 14 amino acids. Germline-derived CDR1 and CDR2 are DFQATT and SNEGSKA (reference sequence). The V end lost 5 bases, the J end lost 1 base, and 15 bases lay between the germline ends. The CDR3 loop is CSAGEVSGSYEQYF. The CDR3 DNA follows: TGCAGTGCTGGGGAAGTTAGCGGTTCCTACGAGCAGTACTTC.